The 11 T cell receptor beta chains listed next were all sequenced from one sample in a study of blood T cell repertoires in COVID-19. Here immunoSEQ multiplex PCR was the method, and the copy in TCRdb shows in-frame clones only, minus some. The sample shows about 76,000 clones, approximately 89% of them seen only once. Sequenced material: peripheral blood. The receptors derive from a man aged 50-59 years with active COVID-19.

The V and J genes are TRBV6-2 or TRBV6-3 and TRBJ2-2; TRBD1 matches 9 bases. With 4 bases clipped from V and 4 bases from J, the junction kept 7 bases outside the gene matches. CDR1 is MNHEY and CDR2 is SVGEGT in the germline V gene. The CDR3 runs to 16 residues. In DNA form, the CDR3 reads TGTGCCAGCAGTTCAACCGGGACAGGGACCACCGGGGAGCTGTTTTTT. It encodes CASSSTGTGTTGELFF.

V usage is TRBV29-1 and J usage is TRBJ2-5; possible D gene TRBD2, 6 bases. Germline assignment: CDR1 SQVTM and CDR2 ANQGSEA. This CDR3 contains 12 residues. The germline V and J ends were trimmed by 4 bases and 5 bases, with 11 bases remaining between them. The CDR3 is CSVVREWETQYF. CDR3 DNA: TGCAGCGTTGTACGGGAGTGGGAGACCCAGTACTTC.

The rearrangement uses TRBV4-1 and TRBJ2-4; D might be TRBD2 (6 bases). Trimming removed 0 bases at V and 5 bases at J, with 20 bases between. This CDR3 spans 18 amino acids. Germline V gives CDR1 MGHRA, CDR2 YSYEKL. CDR3 residues: CASSQEEVPREAQNIQYF. CDR3 nucleotide sequence: TGCGCCAGCAGCCAAGAAGAGGTTCCGAGGGAGGCACAAAACATTCAGTACTTC.

The rearrangement links TRBV7-8 to TRBJ1-3; 8 nucleotides agree with TRBD1. V shed 3 bases and J 0 bases; nucleotides not matched to a gene: 4. Germline values: CDR1 SGHVS, CDR2 FQNEAQ. This CDR3 has 16 residues. The CDR3, as DNA: TGTGCCAGCAGCTTGACAACAGGGGGCTCTGGAAACACCATATATTTT. This gives the protein CASSLTTGGSGNTIYF.

The chain has TRBV15 and TRBJ1-2; TRBD1 agrees at 7 bases. Losses at the gene ends were 2 bases for V and 0 bases for J; bases not matched to a gene: 6. Looked up from germline, CDR1 is LNHNV and CDR2 is YYDKDF (reference sequence). This CDR3 spans 16 amino acids. The CDR3 region is CATSRSVGQANYGYTF. The DNA for the CDR3 is TGTGCCACCAGCAGATCGGTCGGACAGGCTAACTATGGCTACACCTTC.

The rearrangement joins TRBV4-3 to TRBJ2-3; 9 bases match TRBD2. Germline CDR1 and CDR2: LGHNA and YSLEER. V shed 0 bases, J shed 4 bases, and the junction held 14 bases outside the gene matches. This CDR3 is built from 19 residues. Here the CDR3 reads CASSQETPGAGGRADTQYF. The CDR3 DNA reads as TGCGCCAGCAGCCAAGAGACCCCGGGGGCGGGGGGGCGTGCAGATACGCAGTATTTT.

The CDR3 loop is CASSVSVTDTQYF. In DNA, the CDR3 is TGTGCCAGCAGCGTATCCGTCACAGATACGCAGTATTTT. V gene TRBV9 combines with J gene TRBJ2-3, with D unclear. Looked up from germline, CDR1 is SGDLS and CDR2 is YYNGEE. With 1 base removed from V and 2 bases from J, the gap between germline ends came to 5 bases. The CDR3 runs to 13 residues.

The CDR3 loop reads CATSRDRTGIAGGGSALSTDTQYF. CDR3 nucleotides: TGTGCCACCAGCAGAGATCGGACAGGGATAGCGGGAGGTGGATCGGCACTAAGCACAGATACGCAGTATTTT. The genes are TRBV15 and TRBJ2-3; 10 bases are a match to TRBD2. Germline CDR1 is LNHNV and CDR2 is YYDKDF (reference sequence). There are 24 residues in the CDR3. The V and J ends lost 0 bases and 0 bases, in that order; junction bases with no gene match: 24.

In DNA form, the CDR3 reads TGTGCCAGCAGCCTAAGGACAGGGAACACTGAAGCTTTCTTT. Residues: CASSLRTGNTEAFF. The chain recombines TRBV9 with TRBJ1-1; TRBD1 matches at 7 bases. The germline CDR1 and CDR2 sequences are SGDLS and YYNGEE. V lost 4 bases and J lost 1; bases outside the gene matches: 4. CDR3 length equals 14 residues.

The rearrangement links TRBV3-1 (or the pseudogene TRBV3-2) to TRBJ1-5; no reliable D call. The length of the CDR3 is 15 residues. Germline V gene lookup returns CDR1 LGHDT and CDR2 YNNKEL (reference sequence). Trimming took 4 bases from V and 3 from J, leaving 13 bases between them. The CDR3 loop is CASSRQRGSNQPQHF. CDR3 nucleotide sequence: TGTGCCAGCAGCCGACAACGGGGTTCCAATCAGCCCCAGCATTTT.

The chain has TRBV6-5 and TRBJ1-4; a possible D gene is TRBD1 (6 bases). This CDR3 has 15 amino acids. Per the germline V gene, CDR1 is MNHEY and CDR2 is SVGAGI. V was clipped by 6 bases and J by 2 bases, with 13 bases between them. This CDR3 is CASRRDRTTNEKLFF. CDR3 DNA: TGTGCCAGCAGACGCGACAGGACTACTAATGAAAAACTGTTTTTT.